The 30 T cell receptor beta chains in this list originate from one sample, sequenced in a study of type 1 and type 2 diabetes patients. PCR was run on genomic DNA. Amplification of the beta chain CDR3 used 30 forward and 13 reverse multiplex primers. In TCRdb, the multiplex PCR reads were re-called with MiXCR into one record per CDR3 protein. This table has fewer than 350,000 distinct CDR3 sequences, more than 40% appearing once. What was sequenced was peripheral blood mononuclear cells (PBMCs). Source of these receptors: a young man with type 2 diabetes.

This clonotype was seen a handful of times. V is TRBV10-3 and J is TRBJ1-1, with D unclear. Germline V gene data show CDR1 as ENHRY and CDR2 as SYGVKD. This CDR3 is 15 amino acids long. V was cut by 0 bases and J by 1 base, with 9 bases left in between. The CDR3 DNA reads TGTGCCATCAGTGAGTCAATTGGAGGGAACACTGAAGCTTTCTTT. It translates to CAISESIGGNTEAFF.

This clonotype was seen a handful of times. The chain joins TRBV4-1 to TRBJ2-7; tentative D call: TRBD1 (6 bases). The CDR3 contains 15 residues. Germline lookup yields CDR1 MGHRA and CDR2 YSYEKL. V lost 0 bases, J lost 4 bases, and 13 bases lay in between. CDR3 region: CASSQDHREGYEQYF. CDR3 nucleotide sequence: TGCGCCAGCAGCCAAGATCACAGGGAAGGTTACGAGCAGTACTTC.

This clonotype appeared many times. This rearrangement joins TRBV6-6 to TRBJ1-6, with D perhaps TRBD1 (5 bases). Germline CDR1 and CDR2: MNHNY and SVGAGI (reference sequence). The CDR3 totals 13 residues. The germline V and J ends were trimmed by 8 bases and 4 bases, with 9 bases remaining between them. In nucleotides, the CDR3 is TGTGCCAGCCAGACAGCGTATAATTCACCCCTCCACTTT. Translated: CASQTAYNSPLHF.

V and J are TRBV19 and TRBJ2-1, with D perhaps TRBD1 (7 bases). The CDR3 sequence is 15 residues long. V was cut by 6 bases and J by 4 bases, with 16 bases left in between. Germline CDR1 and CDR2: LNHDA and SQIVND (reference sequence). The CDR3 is CASSFRGVNYNEQFF. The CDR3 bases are TGTGCCAGTAGCTTCAGGGGGGTAAATTACAATGAGCAGTTCTTC.

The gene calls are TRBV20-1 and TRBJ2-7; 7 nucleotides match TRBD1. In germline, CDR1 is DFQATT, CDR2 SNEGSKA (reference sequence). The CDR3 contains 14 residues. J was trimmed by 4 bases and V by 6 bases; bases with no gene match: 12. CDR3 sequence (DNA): TGCAGTGCCTCAACCGGGACAGCGCTGTACGAGCAGTACTTC. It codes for CSASTGTALYEQYF.

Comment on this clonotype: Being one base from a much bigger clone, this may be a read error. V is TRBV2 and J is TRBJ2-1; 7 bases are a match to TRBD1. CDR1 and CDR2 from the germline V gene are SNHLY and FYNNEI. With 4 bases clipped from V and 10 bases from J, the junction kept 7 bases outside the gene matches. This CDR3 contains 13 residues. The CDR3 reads CASSGDSSYEQFF. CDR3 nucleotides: TGTGCCAGCAGTGGGGACAGCTCCTACGAGCAGTTCTTC.

CDR3 sequence: CASTDLYTEAFF. Written as DNA, the CDR3 is TGTGCCAGCACAGACTTATACACTGAAGCTTTCTTT. V usage is TRBV6-5 and J usage is TRBJ1-1; D remains unclear. From germline, CDR1 is MNHEY and CDR2 SVGAGI. This CDR3 spans 12 amino acids. Trimming removed 7 bases from V and 3 bases from J, with 9 bases in between.

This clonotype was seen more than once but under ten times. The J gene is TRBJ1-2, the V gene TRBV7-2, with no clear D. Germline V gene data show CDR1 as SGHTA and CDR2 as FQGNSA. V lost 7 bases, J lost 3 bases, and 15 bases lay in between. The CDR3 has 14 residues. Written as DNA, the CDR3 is TGTGCCAGCAACCCGGGAGGGCCTTACTATGGCTACACCTTC. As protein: CASNPGGPYYGYTF. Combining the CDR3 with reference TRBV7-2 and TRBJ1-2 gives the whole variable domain GAGVSQSPSNKVTEKGKDVELRCDPISGHTALYWYRQSLGQGLEFLIYFQGNSAPDKSGLPSDRFSAERTGGSVSTLTIQRTQQEDSAVYLCASNPGGPYYGYTFGSGTRLTVV.

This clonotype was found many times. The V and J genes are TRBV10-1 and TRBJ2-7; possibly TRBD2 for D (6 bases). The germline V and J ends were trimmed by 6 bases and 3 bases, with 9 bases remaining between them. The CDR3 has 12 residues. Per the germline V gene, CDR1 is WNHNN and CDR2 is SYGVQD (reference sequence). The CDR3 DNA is TGCGCCAGCAGCGACGGGGGCTACGAGCAGTACTTC. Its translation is CASSDGGYEQYF.

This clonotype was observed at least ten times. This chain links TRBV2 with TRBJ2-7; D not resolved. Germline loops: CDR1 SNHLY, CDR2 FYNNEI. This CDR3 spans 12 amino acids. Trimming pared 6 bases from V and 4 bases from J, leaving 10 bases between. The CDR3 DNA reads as TGTGCCAGCAGCGCCACCGTATACGAGCAGTACTTC. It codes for CASSATVYEQYF.

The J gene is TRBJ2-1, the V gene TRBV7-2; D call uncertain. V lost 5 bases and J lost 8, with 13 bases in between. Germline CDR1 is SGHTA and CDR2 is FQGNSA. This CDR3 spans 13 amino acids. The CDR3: CASSQRRLDEQFF. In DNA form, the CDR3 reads TGTGCCAGCAGCCAAAGGCGTTTGGATGAGCAGTTCTTC.

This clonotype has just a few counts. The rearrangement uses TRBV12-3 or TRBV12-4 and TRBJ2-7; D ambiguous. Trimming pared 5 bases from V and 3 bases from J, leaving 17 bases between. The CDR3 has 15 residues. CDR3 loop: CASSLATGSLYEQYF. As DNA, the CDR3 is TGTGCCAGCAGTCTCGCGACGGGCTCACTCTACGAGCAGTACTTC.

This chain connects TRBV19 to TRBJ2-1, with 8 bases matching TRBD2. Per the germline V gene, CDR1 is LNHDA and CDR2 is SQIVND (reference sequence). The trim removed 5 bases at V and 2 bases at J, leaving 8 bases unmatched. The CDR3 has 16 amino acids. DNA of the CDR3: TGTGCCAGTAGTGGCGTCGGGGGGGTTACCTACAATGAGCAGTTCTTC. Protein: CASSGVGGVTYNEQFF.

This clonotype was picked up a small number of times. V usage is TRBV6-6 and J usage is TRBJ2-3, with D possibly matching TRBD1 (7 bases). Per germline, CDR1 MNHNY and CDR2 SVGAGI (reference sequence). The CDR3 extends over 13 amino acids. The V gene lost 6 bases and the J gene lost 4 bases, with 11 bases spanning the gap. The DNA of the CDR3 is TGTGCCAGCAGGGAGGGGGCCGCAGATACGCAGTATTTT. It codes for CASREGAADTQYF.

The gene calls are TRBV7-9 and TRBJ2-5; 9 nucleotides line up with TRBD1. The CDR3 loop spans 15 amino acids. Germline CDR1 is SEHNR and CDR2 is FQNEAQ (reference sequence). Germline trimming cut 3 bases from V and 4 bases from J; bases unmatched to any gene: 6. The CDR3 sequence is CASSLFGTGRETQYF. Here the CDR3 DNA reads TGTGCCAGCAGCTTGTTCGGGACAGGGAGAGAGACCCAGTACTTC.

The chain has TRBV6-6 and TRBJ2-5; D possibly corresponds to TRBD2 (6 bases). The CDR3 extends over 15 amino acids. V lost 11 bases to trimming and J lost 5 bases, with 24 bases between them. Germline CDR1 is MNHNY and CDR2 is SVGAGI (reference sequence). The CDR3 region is CAWSRGLGGEETQYF. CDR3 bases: TGTGCCTGGAGTCGGGGACTGGGGGGTGAGGAGACCCAGTACTTC.

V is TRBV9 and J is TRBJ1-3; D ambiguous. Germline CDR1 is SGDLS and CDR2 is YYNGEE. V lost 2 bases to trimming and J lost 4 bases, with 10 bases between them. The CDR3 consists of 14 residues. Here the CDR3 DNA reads TGTGCCAGCAGCGTTGGCGGTATCGGAAACACCATATATTTT. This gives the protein CASSVGGIGNTIYF. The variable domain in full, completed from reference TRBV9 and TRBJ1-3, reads DSGVTQTPKHLITATGQRVTLRCSPRSGDLSVYWYQQSLDQGLQFLIQYYNGEERAKGNILERFSAQQFPDLHSELNLSSLELGDSALYFCASSVGGIGNTIYFGEGSWLTVV.

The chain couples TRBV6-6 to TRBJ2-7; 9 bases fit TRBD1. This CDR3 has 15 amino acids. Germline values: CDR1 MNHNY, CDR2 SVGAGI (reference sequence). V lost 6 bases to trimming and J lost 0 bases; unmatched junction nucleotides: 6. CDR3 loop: CASRPTGGVSYEQYF. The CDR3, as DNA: TGTGCCAGCAGGCCTACAGGGGGCGTCTCCTACGAGCAGTACTTC.

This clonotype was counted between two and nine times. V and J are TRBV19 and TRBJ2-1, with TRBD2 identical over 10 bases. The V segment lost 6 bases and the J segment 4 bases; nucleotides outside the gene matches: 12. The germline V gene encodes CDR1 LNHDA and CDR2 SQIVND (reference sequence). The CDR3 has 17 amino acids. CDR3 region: CASSIVAGGPFYNEQFF. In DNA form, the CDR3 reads TGTGCCAGTAGCATCGTAGCGGGGGGACCCTTTTACAATGAGCAGTTCTTC.

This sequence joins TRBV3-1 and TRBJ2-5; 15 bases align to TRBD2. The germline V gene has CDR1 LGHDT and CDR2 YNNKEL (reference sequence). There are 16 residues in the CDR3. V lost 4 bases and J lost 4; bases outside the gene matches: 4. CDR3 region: CASSPPGLAGGETQYF. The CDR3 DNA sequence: TGTGCCAGCAGCCCCCCGGGACTAGCGGGAGGAGAGACCCAGTACTTC.

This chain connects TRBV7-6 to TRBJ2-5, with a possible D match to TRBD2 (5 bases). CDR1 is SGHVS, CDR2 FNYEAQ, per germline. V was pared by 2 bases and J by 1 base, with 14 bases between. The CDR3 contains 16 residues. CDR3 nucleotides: TGTGCCAGCAGCTTATCTCCCGGGGAAGGCCAAGAGACCCAGTACTTC. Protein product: CASSLSPGEGQETQYF.

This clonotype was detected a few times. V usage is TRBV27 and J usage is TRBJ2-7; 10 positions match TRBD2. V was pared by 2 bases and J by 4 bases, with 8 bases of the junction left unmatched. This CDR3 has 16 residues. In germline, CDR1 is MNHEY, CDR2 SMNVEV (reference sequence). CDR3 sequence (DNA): TGTGCCAGCAGTTTACTAGCGGGAGCCCTAAAGTACGAGCAGTACTTC. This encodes CASSLLAGALKYEQYF.

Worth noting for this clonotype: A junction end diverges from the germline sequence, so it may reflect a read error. This chain's CDR3 is CASESFIGDPEQYF. Here the CDR3 DNA reads TGTGCCAGCGAATCCTTCATCGGGGACCCTGAGCAGTACTTC. V usage is TRBV5-1 and J usage is TRBJ2-7; D possibly matches TRBD1 or TRBD2 (5 bases each). CDR1 and CDR2 from the germline V gene are SGHRS and YFSETQ. There are 14 residues in the CDR3. The complete variable domain, with remaining parts taken from reference TRBV5-1 and TRBJ2-7, reads KAGVTQTPRYLIKTRGQQVTLSCSPISGHRSVSWYQQTPGQGLQFLFEYFSETQRNKGNFPGRFSGRQFSNSRSEMNVSTLELGDSALYLCASESFIGDPEQYFGPGTRLTVT.

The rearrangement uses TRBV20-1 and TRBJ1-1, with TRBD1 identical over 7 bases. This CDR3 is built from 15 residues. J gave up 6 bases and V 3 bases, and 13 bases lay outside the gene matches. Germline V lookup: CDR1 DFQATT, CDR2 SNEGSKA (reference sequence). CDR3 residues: CSARGIGQVGPEAFF. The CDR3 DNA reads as TGCAGTGCTAGGGGGATCGGACAGGTCGGGCCTGAAGCTTTCTTT.

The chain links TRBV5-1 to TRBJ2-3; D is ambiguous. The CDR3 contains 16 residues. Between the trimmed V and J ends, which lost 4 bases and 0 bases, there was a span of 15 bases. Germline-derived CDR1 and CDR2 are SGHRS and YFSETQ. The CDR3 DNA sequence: TGCGCCAGCAGCCCTCACGGAGCCTCTAGCACAGATACGCAGTATTTT. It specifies CASSPHGASSTDTQYF.

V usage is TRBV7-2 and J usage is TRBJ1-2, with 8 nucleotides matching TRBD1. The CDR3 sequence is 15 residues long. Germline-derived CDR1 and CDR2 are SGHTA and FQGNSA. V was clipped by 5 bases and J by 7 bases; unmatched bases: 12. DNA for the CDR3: TGTGCCAGCAGCCTACTAGGGGGACAGGAAGGTGGCTACACCTTC. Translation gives CASSLLGGQEGGYTF.

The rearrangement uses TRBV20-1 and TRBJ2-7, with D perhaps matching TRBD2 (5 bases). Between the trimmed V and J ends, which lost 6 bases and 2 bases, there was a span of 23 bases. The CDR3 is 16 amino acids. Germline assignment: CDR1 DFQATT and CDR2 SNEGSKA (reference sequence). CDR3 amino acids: CSAPAPRRRAAYEQYF. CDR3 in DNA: TGCAGTGCCCCGGCGCCTAGGAGGCGGGCCGCCTACGAGCAGTACTTC.

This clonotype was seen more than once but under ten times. CDR3 in DNA: TGCGCCAGCAGTCAAGACATGAACACTGAAGCTTTCTTT. Residues: CASSQDMNTEAFF. The rearrangement joins TRBV5-1 to TRBJ1-1; D is unclear. The CDR3 covers 13 residues. V was trimmed by 5 bases and J by 0 bases, leaving 8 bases between them. CDR1 SGHRS and CDR2 YFSETQ come from the germline V gene.

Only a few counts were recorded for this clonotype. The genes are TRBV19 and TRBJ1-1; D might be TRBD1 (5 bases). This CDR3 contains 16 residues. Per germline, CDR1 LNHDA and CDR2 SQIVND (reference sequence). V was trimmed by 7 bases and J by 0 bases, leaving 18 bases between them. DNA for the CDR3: TGTGCCAGTAAACCCTATGAGTCAGGGTTGAACACTGAAGCTTTCTTT. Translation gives CASKPYESGLNTEAFF.

CDR3: CASSPRRSDTEAFF. The CDR3 DNA is TGTGCCAGCTCACCAAGACGCAGTGACACTGAAGCTTTCTTT. This chain links TRBV18 with TRBJ1-1; D gene unclear. The ends were cut back, 2 bases at V and 3 bases at J, with 10 bases in the middle. The length of the CDR3 is 14 residues. CDR1 KGHSH and CDR2 LQKENI come from the germline V gene.